This TCR beta chain was profiled in a study of early T cells in non-severe SARS-CoV-2 infection. Study information: RNA in bulk from unsorted whole blood was sequenced, and chains were unpaired. General study findings and limits: Private and CD4 specificities were missed by VDJdb matching, skewed to anti-spike CD8.

Looked up from germline, CDR1 is SEHNR and CDR2 is FQNEAQ (reference sequence). The CDR3 has 14 amino acids. Losses at the gene ends were 5 bases for V and 7 bases for J; bases not matched to a gene: 7. TCRdb re-analysed the 5' RACE reads in MiXCR, keeping a single row per CDR3 protein. The table has around 50,000 distinct CDR3 sequences, around 9.1% seen once. This clonotype occurred many times. Its antigen remains unidentified. The sequencing sample was made of whole blood. This receptor was obtained from an adult who was a healthcare worker with PCR-confirmed SARS-CoV-2 infection or an uninfected control (not recorded which). The rearrangement uses TRBV7-9 and TRBJ1-4; 7 nucleotides match TRBD1. The CDR3 here is CASSRQGTSEKLFF. DNA of the CDR3: TGTGCCAGCAGCCGACAGGGAACGAGTGAAAAACTGTTTTTT. Filled out from reference TRBV7-9 and TRBJ1-4, the complete variable domain reads DTGVSQNPRHKITKRGQNVTFRCDPISEHNRLYWYRQTLGQGPEFLTYFQNEAQLEKSRLLSDRFSAERPKGSFSTLEIQRTEQGDSAMYLCASSRQGTSEKLFFGSGTQLSVL.